This passage covers 15 T cell receptor beta chains from one sample sequenced in a study of T cells in Graves' hyperthyroidism and ophthalmopathy. There were TCR beta CDR3 regions amplified from RNA transcripts. Carried out on the TCR CDR3, a first-round RT-PCR used the HTBI primer set. TCRdb independently ran MiXCR on the multiplex PCR reads; one entry per CDR3 protein. The sample shows fewer than 600,000 distinct CDR3 sequences, less than 15% of them seen only once. The material sequenced was blood. The source of these receptors is a woman aged 40 to 50 with Graves' hyperthyroidism.

The CDR3 protein is CASSPGTRANTGELFF. The CDR3 DNA reads TGTGCCAGCAGCCCCGGGACTAGGGCGAACACCGGGGAGCTGTTTTTT. The chain combines TRBV11-2 with TRBJ2-2; 8 nucleotides match TRBD2. After removal of 5 bases from V and 0 bases from J, the junction contained 5 bases not matched to a gene. CDR3 length: 16 residues. Germline CDR1 and CDR2: SGHAT and FQNNGV.

This CDR3 reads CASKTGFLAFF. CDR3 in DNA: TGTGCCAGCAAAACAGGGTTTCTAGCTTTCTTT. The chain carries TRBV2 and TRBJ1-1, with a possible D match to TRBD1 (6 bases). V was shortened by 7 bases and J by 10 bases, with 13 bases between the two germline ends. The CDR3 length is 11 residues. Germline values: CDR1 SNHLY, CDR2 FYNNEI.

This clonotype was seen repeatedly, ten times or more. The V gene is TRBV30, the J gene TRBJ1-1; D might be TRBD1 (5 bases). Trimming removed 6 bases at V and 7 bases at J, with 21 bases between. This CDR3 has 14 amino acids. CDR1 and CDR2 (germline): GTSNPN, SVGIG (reference sequence). CDR3 nucleotide sequence: TGTGCCTGTAGAAGGAGGGGAGATGCAATTGAAGCTTTCTTT. Protein product: CACRRRGDAIEAFF. The entire variable domain, with the rest obtained from reference TRBV30 and TRBJ1-1, is as follows: SQTIHQWPATLVQPVGSPLSLECTVEGTSNPNLYWYRQAAGRGLQLLFYSVGIGQISSEVPQNLSASRPQDRQFILSSKKLLLSDSGFYLCACRRRGDAIEAFFGQGTRLTVV.

The chain carries TRBV7-2 and TRBJ1-2; possible D gene TRBD1, 6 bases. This CDR3 region has 15 residues. Germline V CDR1 and CDR2: SGHTA, FQGNSA. Trimming stripped 1 base from V and 0 bases from J, with 9 bases between. The CDR3 region is CASSLGQVPNYGYTF. CDR3 DNA sequence: TGTGCCAGCAGCTTAGGACAGGTTCCTAACTATGGCTACACCTTC. Together with reference TRBV7-2 and TRBJ1-2, the CDR3 gives the full variable domain: GAGVSQSPSNKVTEKGKDVELRCDPISGHTALYWYRQSLGQGLEFLIYFQGNSAPDKSGLPSDRFSAERTGGSVSTLTIQRTQQEDSAVYLCASSLGQVPNYGYTFGSGTRLTVV.

This clonotype was detected many times. The CDR3 nucleotides are TGCGCCAGCAGCTTGGAGGCAGAGTACAATGAGCAGTTCTTC. Its translation is CASSLEAEYNEQFF. The chain couples TRBV5-1 to TRBJ2-1; no clear D. The CDR3 totals 14 residues. The germline V gene has CDR1 SGHRS and CDR2 YFSETQ. Trimming stripped 0 bases from V and 4 bases from J, with 8 bases between.

This clonotype was picked up a small number of times. The genes are TRBV29-1 and TRBJ2-2; D not resolved. Trimming stripped 7 bases from V and 1 base from J, with 10 bases between. Looked up from germline, CDR1 is SQVTM and CDR2 is ANQGSEA. The CDR3 consists of 13 residues. CDR3 in amino acids: CSAADGNTGELFF. CDR3 nucleotides: TGCAGCGCCGCGGACGGGAACACCGGGGAGCTGTTTTTT.

Ten or more counts support this clonotype. J is TRBJ1-1 and V is TRBV14, with D unresolved. There are 16 residues in the CDR3. Germline-derived CDR1 and CDR2 are SGHDN and FVKESK. The V end was cut by 4 bases, the J end by 4 bases, with 19 bases between. The CDR3 DNA sequence: TGTGCCAGCAGCCGTACCGGATGGGGAATGATCACTGAAGCTTTCTTT. As protein: CASSRTGWGMITEAFF.

There are many counts of this clonotype. The gene calls are TRBV4-1 and TRBJ1-1; D gene unclear. Germline V lookup: CDR1 MGHRA, CDR2 YSYEKL. V lost 0 bases and J 1 base, leaving 15 bases between the germline ends. The CDR3 length is 17 residues. Written as DNA, the CDR3 is TGCGCCAGCAGCCAAGATAGCAGGTCAACCAAGAACACTGAAGCTTTCTTT. It yields the protein CASSQDSRSTKNTEAFF.

This clonotype was recorded at least ten times. J is TRBJ2-1 and V is TRBV28; the match to TRBD2 covers 16 bases. This CDR3 is built from 15 residues. Germline loops: CDR1 MDHEN, CDR2 SYDVKM. The trim removed 6 bases at V and 9 bases at J, leaving 5 bases unmatched. CDR3 DNA: TGTGCCAGCAGAAAAGGGACTAGCGGGAGGGGTGAGCAGTTCTTC. It translates to CASRKGTSGRGEQFF.

The gene calls are TRBV6-5 and TRBJ2-7, with 7 bases that match TRBD1. From germline, CDR1 is MNHEY and CDR2 SVGAGI. The CDR3 is made up of 13 amino acids. The ends lost 7 bases at V and 2 bases at J; junction bases unmatched: 5. CDR3 loop: CASTFGTAYEQYF. The CDR3 DNA reads TGTGCCAGCACTTTCGGGACAGCCTACGAGCAGTACTTC.

This clonotype was observed at least ten times. The chain carries TRBV27 and TRBJ2-7, with 11 bases that match TRBD1. The CDR3 is 17 amino acids. V was pared by 5 bases and J by 2 bases, with 11 bases of the junction left unmatched. CDR1 is MNHEY and CDR2 is SMNVEV in the germline V gene (reference sequence). CDR3 DNA: TGTGCCAGCAGTACGCGCCGCTCGGGACAGGGGGCCTACGAGCAGTACTTC. Protein product: CASSTRRSGQGAYEQYF.

There are many counts of this clonotype. The chain joins TRBV6-1 to TRBJ2-7; perhaps TRBD1 as D (6 bases). The V and J ends lost 4 bases and 3 bases respectively, with 10 bases between them. Germline CDR1 reads MNHNS; CDR2 reads SASEGT. The CDR3 is 13 residues long. The CDR3 DNA reads as TGTGCCAGCAGTGTAGACAGGATCTACGAGCAGTACTTC. This encodes CASSVDRIYEQYF.

This clonotype was found many times. This chain connects TRBV2 to TRBJ1-1, with D possibly being TRBD1 (6 bases). From germline, CDR1 is SNHLY and CDR2 FYNNEI. Between the trimmed V and J ends, which lost 7 bases and 3 bases, there was a span of 12 bases. This CDR3 has 13 amino acids. The CDR3 sequence: CASTRGGDTEAFF. For the CDR3, the DNA is TGTGCCAGCACCCGAGGGGGGGACACTGAAGCTTTCTTT.

This clonotype was recorded many times. The rearrangement links TRBV18 to TRBJ1-5; TRBD1 aligns across 8 bases. The length of the CDR3 is 14 residues. With 10 bases clipped from V and 4 bases from J, the junction kept 9 bases outside the gene matches. Germline V gives CDR1 KGHSH, CDR2 LQKENI. This CDR3 reads CAKKTGVRNQPQHF. The CDR3 nucleotides are TGTGCCAAAAAGACAGGGGTTAGGAATCAGCCCCAGCATTTT.

V gene TRBV5-5 combines with J gene TRBJ2-6; weak D call: TRBD2 (6 bases). The CDR3 contains 16 residues. With 4 bases removed from V and 2 bases from J, the gap between germline ends came to 13 bases. CDR1 SGHKS and CDR2 YYEKEE come from the germline V gene (reference sequence). Here the CDR3 reads CASSPRGTPGANVLTF. Written as DNA, the CDR3 is TGTGCCAGCAGCCCACGGGGGACCCCTGGGGCCAACGTCCTGACTTTC.